This TCR beta chain emerged from a study of beta chain features in type 1 diabetes. Study-level results: The analysis here could not establish whether HLA type shapes TCRB rearrangement. At VDJ recombination sites, type 1 diabetes patients had fewer insertions and more deleted nucleotides. TCRB CDR3 length was moderately but significantly reduced in all four CD4+ subsets of Type 1 diabetes patients.

V was shortened by 10 bases and J by 0 bases, with 10 bases between the two germline ends. Looked up from germline, CDR1 is ENHRY and CDR2 is SYGVKD. The CDR3 runs to 13 residues. What was sequenced were expressed TCRB transcripts, since all of the isolated RNA had been reverse transcribed. Naive, central memory and regulatory T cell samples averaged approximately 3.8 million reads. Produced via immunoSEQ multiplex PCR; TCRdb's table is partial and in-frame only. This table holds more than 300,000 clones, roughly 15% found once. This clone has more than one count but fewer than ten. Its antigen is unknown.

The clonotype comes from a woman in her late teens or twenties in good health. The sample taken for sequencing was naive CD4+ T cells from blood. V gene TRBV10-3 combines with J gene TRBJ2-1, with D possibly matching TRBD2 (5 bases). The CDR3 here is CATTGSSYNEQFF. In nucleotides, the CDR3 is TGTGCCACGACTGGGAGCTCCTACAATGAGCAGTTCTTC.